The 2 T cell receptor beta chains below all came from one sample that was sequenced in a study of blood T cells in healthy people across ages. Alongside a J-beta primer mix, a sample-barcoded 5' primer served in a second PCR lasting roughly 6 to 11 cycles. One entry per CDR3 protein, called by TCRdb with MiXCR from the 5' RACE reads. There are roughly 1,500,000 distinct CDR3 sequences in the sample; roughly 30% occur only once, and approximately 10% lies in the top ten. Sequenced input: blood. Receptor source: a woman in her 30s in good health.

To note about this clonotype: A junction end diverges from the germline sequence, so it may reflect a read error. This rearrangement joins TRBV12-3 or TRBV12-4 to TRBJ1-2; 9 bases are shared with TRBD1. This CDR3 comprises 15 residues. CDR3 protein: CASSRNTGGAYGNTF. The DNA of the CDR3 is TGTGCCAGCAGTCGAAATACAGGGGGCGCCTATGGCAACACCTTC.

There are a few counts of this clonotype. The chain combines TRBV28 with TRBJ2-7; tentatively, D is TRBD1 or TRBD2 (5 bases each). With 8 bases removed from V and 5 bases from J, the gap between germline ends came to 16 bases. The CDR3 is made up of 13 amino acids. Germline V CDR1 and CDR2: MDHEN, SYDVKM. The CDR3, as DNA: TGTGCCAGCGGAGAGGGGAATTGGGACGAGCAGTACTTC. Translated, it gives CASGEGNWDEQYF. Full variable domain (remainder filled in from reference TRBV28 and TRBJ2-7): DVKVTQSSRYLVKRTGEKVFLECVQDMDHENMFWYRQDPGLGLRLIYFSYDVKMKEKGDIPEGYSVSREKKERFSLILESASTNQTSMYLCASGEGNWDEQYFGPGTRLTVT.